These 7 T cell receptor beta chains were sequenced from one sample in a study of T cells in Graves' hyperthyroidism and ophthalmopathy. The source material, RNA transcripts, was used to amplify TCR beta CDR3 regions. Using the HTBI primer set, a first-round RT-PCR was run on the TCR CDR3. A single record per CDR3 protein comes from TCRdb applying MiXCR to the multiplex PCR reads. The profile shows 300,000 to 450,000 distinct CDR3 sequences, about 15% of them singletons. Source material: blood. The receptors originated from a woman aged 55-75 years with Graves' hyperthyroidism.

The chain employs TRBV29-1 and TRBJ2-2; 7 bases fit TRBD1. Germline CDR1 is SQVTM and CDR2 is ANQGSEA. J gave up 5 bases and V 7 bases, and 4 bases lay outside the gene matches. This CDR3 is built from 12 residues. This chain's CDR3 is CSGTGKTGELFF. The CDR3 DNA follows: TGCAGCGGGACAGGAAAGACCGGGGAGCTGTTTTTT.

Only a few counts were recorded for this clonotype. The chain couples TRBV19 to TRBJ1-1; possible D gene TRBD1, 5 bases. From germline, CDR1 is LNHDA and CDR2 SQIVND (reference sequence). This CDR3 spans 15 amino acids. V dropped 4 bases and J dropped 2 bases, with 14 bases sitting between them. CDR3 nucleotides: TGTGCCAGTAGTAAAGGGGTAGCAAGAAACACTGAAGCTTTCTTT. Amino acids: CASSKGVARNTEAFF.

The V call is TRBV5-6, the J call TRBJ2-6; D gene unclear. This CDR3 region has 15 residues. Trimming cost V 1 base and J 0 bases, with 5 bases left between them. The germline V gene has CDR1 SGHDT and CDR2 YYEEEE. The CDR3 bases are TGTGCCAGCAGCTTGTACGGCTCTGGGGCCAACGTCCTGACTTTC. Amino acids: CASSLYGSGANVLTF.

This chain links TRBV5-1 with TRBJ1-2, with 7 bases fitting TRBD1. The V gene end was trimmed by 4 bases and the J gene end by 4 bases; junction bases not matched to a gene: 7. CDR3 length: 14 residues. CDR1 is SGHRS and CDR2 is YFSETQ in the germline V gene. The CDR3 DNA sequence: TGCGCCAGCAGCACAACGGGACAGTTCTATGGCTACACCTTC. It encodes CASSTTGQFYGYTF.

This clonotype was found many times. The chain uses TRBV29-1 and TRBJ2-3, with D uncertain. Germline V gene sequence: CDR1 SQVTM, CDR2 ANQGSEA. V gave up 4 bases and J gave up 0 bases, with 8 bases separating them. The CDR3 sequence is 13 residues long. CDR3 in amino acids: CSVGQASTDTQYF. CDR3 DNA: TGCAGCGTTGGACAAGCTAGCACAGATACGCAGTATTTT.

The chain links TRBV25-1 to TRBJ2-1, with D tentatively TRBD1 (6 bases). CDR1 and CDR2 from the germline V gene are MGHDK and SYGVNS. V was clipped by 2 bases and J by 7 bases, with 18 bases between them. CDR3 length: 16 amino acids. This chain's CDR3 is CASSEITGQIANEQFF. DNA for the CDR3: TGTGCCAGCAGTGAAATAACCGGACAGATAGCTAATGAGCAGTTCTTC.

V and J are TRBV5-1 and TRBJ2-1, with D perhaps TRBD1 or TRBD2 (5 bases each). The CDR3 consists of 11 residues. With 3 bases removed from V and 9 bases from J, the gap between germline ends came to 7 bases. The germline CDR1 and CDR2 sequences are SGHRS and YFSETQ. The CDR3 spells CASSSGPEQFF. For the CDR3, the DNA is TGCGCCAGCAGCTCGGGGCCTGAGCAGTTCTTC.